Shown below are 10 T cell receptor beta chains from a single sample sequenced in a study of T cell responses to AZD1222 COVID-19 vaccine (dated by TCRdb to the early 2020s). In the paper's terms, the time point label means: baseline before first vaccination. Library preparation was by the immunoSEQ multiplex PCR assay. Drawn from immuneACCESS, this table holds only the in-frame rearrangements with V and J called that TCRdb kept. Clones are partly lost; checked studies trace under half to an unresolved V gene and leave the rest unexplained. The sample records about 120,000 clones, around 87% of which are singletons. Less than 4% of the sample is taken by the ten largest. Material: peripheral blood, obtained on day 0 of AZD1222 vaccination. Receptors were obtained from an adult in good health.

The CDR3 region is CSVEGSIGGGQETQYF. CDR3 sequence (DNA): TGCAGCGTTGAAGGTAGTATTGGCGGGGGCCAAGAGACCCAGTACTTC. The rearrangement links TRBV29-1 to TRBJ2-5; 7 bases agree with TRBD2. The V gene end was trimmed by 1 base and the J gene end by 1 base; junction bases not matched to a gene: 9. This CDR3 comprises 16 residues. Germline V gene sequence: CDR1 SQVTM, CDR2 ANQGSEA. Using reference TRBV29-1 and TRBJ2-5 for the parts outside the CDR3, the full variable domain is SAVISQKPSRDICQRGTSLTIQCQVDSQVTMMFWYRQQPGQSLTLIATANQGSEATYESGFVIDKFPISRPNLTFSTLTVSNMSPEDSSIYLCSVEGSIGGGQETQYFGPGTRLLVL.

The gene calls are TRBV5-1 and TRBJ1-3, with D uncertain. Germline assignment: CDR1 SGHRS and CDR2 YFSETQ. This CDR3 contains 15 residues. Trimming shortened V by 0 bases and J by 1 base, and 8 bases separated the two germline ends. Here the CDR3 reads CASSLVSGSGNTIYF. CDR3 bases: TGCGCCAGCAGCTTGGTCTCGGGGTCTGGAAACACCATATATTTT. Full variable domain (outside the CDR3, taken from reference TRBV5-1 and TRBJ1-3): KAGVTQTPRYLIKTRGQQVTLSCSPISGHRSVSWYQQTPGQGLQFLFEYFSETQRNKGNFPGRFSGRQFSNSRSEMNVSTLELGDSALYLCASSLVSGSGNTIYFGEGSWLTVV.

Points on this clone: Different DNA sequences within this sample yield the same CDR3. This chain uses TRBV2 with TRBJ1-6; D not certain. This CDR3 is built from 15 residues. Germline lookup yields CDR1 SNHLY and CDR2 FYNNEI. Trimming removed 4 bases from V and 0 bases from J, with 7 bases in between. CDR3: CASSVGSSYNSPLHF. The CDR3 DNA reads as TGTGCCAGCAGTGTGGGCAGCTCCTATAATTCACCCCTCCACTTT. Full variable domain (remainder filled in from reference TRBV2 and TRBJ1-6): EPEVTQTPSHQVTQMGQEVILRCVPISNHLYFYWYRQILGQKVEFLVSFYNNEISEKSEIFDDQFSVERPDGSNFTLKIRSTKLEDSAMYFCASSVGSSYNSPLHFGNGTRLTVT.

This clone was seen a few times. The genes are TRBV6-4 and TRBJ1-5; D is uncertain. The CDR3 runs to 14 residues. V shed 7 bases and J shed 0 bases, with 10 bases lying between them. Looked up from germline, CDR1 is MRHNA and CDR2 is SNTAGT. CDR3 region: CASTDSNSNQPQHF. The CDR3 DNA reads TGTGCCAGCACAGACTCTAATAGCAATCAGCCCCAGCATTTT.

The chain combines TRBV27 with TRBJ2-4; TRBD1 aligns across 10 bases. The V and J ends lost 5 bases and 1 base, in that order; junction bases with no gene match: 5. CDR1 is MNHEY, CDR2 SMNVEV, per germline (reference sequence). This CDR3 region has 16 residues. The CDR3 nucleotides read TGTGCCAGCAGTGGCCAGGGACAGGGGGCCAAAAACATTCAGTACTTC. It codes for CASSGQGQGAKNIQYF.

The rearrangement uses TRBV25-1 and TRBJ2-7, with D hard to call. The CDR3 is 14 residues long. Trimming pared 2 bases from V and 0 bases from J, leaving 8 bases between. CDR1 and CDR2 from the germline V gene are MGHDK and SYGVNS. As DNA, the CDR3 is TGTGCCAGCAGTGAACATCAGTCCTCCTACGAGCAGTACTTC. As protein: CASSEHQSSYEQYF.

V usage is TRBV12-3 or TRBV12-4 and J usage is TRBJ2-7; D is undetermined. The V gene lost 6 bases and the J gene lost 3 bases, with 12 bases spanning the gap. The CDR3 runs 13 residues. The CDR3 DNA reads TGTGCCAGCAGGGCATACGGACGCTACGAGCAGTACTTC. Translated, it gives CASRAYGRYEQYF.

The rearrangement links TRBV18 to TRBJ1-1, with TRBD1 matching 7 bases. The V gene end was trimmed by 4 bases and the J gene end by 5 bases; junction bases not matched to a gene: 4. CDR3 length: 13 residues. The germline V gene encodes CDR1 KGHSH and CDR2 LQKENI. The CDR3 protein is CASSRDRATEAFF. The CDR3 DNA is TGTGCCAGCTCACGTGACAGGGCGACTGAAGCTTTCTTT.

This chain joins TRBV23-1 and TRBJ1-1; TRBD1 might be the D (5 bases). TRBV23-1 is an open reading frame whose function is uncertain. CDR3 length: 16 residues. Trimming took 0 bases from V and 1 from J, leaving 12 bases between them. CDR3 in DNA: TGCGCCAGCAGTCAATCGGGGACGGATCCGAACACTGAAGCTTTCTTT. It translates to CASSQSGTDPNTEAFF.

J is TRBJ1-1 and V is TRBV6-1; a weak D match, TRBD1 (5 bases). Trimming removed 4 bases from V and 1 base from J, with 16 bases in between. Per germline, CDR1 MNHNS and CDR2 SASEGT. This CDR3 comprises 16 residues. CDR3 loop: CASSVMGVFGNTEAFF. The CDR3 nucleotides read TGTGCCAGCAGTGTCATGGGGGTGTTCGGGAACACTGAAGCTTTCTTT.